These 9 T cell receptor beta chains were all obtained from the same sample, sequenced in a study of blood T cell repertoires in COVID-19. The method was immunoSEQ multiplex PCR; TCRdb's version includes in-frame clones alone and lacks a portion of them. The sample shows roughly 140,000 clones, more than 65% of them seen only once. Sequencing was performed on peripheral blood. The receptors derive from a woman in her 50s in a cohort sampled during active or convalescent COVID-19.

The chain is built from TRBV7-3 and TRBJ1-6; D ambiguous. Trimming stripped 1 base from V and 10 bases from J, with 11 bases between. The germline V gene encodes CDR1 SGHTA and CDR2 FQGTGA. The CDR3 is 14 amino acids. CDR3 in DNA: TGTGCCAGCAGCTTAAATCCGGGATTCTCACCCCTCCACTTT. This sequence encodes CASSLNPGFSPLHF.

The rearrangement uses TRBV15 and TRBJ1-2, with D tentatively TRBD1 (5 bases). Germline lookup yields CDR1 LNHNV and CDR2 YYDKDF (reference sequence). The CDR3 is made up of 13 amino acids. With 4 bases removed from V and 4 bases from J, the gap between germline ends came to 10 bases. CDR3: CATSIRASYGYTF. For the CDR3, the DNA is TGTGCCACCAGCATCAGGGCTAGCTATGGCTACACCTTC.

J is TRBJ1-5 and V is TRBV6-5, with 9 bases matching TRBD1. V was clipped by 6 bases and J by 6 bases; unmatched bases: 9. The CDR3 is 15 amino acids. Germline assignment: CDR1 MNHEY and CDR2 SVGAGI. CDR3 residues: CASRRGQGRGQPQHF. DNA of the CDR3: TGTGCCAGCAGGAGGGGACAGGGTAGAGGTCAGCCCCAGCATTTT.

CDR3 coding DNA: TGTGCCAGCAGCCGAGCGGGGGGGCAAGGCACAGATACGCAGTATTTT. Translation gives CASSRAGGQGTDTQYF. This chain connects TRBV11-3 to TRBJ2-3; 10 bases agree with TRBD2. After removal of 5 bases from V and 1 base from J, the junction contained 6 bases not matched to a gene. The CDR3 runs 16 residues. Germline CDR1 reads SGHNT; CDR2 reads YENEEA.

The CDR3 DNA reads TGTGCCAGCAGTCCACTGCCGCGAAACTATGGCTACACCTTC. Amino acid sequence: CASSPLPRNYGYTF. The chain combines TRBV6-5 with TRBJ1-2; D not resolved. V was cut by 5 bases and J by 2 bases, with 12 bases left in between. The CDR3 is 14 residues long. Germline lookup yields CDR1 MNHEY and CDR2 SVGAGI.

The CDR3 loop reads CASSYCGNCEQYF. The CDR3 bases are TGTGCCAGCAGTTACTGCGGGAACTGCGAGCAGTACTTC. This rearrangement joins TRBV6-5 to TRBJ2-7, with D perhaps TRBD2 (6 bases). The V and J ends lost 1 base and 6 bases respectively, with 10 bases between them. Germline CDR1 reads MNHEY; CDR2 reads SVGAGI. The CDR3 contains 13 residues.

This clone turned up a few times. The chain uses TRBV11-2 and TRBJ1-3; D is unclear. From germline, CDR1 is SGHAT and CDR2 FQNNGV. The CDR3 runs to 15 residues. V dropped 4 bases and J dropped 0 bases, with 10 bases sitting between them. CDR3: CASSSTRTSGNTIYF. DNA of the CDR3: TGTGCCAGCAGCTCGACTAGGACCTCTGGAAACACCATATATTTT.

In the case of this clone: A much larger clone differs from this one at a single base, so this may be a read error. The V and J genes are TRBV7-3 and TRBJ2-1; TRBD2 aligns across 9 bases. Germline trimming cut 5 bases from V and 1 base from J; bases unmatched to any gene: 3. This CDR3 spans 15 amino acids. Germline assignment: CDR1 SGHTA and CDR2 FQGTGA. The CDR3 sequence is CASSLSGGSYNEQFF. CDR3 DNA sequence: TGTGCCAGCAGCCTTAGCGGGGGATCCTACAATGAGCAGTTCTTC.

The CDR3 DNA sequence: TGTGCCAGCTCACCACTCGTTCGAGACAGGAGCTCCTCTAACTATGGCTACACCTTC. It translates to CASSPLVRDRSSSNYGYTF. The chain employs TRBV18 and TRBJ1-2; D is perhaps TRBD1 (6 bases). With 1 base removed from V and 0 bases from J, the gap between germline ends came to 21 bases. This CDR3 region has 19 residues. Per germline, CDR1 KGHSH and CDR2 LQKENI.